This T cell receptor beta chain was identified during a study of vaccination and CD4 T cells after COVID-19. Cultured CD4+ T-cell DNA underwent Oncomine TCR Beta short-read sequencing. TCRdb redid the calling of the PCR reads with MiXCR, one entry per CDR3 protein. Of about 14,000 distinct CDR3 sequences in the sample, less than 30% are singletons; the top ten hold roughly 21%. The CDR3 spans 13 residues. V was shortened by 3 bases and J by 10 bases, with 12 bases between the two germline ends. CDR1 and CDR2 from the germline V gene are KGHSH and LQKENI. Treatment: approximately nine-day PBMC culture with coronavirus spike peptide pools or control peptides (ViraFEST assay). There are a few counts of this clonotype. Its antigen is still unknown.

The chain recombines TRBV18 with TRBJ1-4; D is unclear. Specimen: cultured CD4+ T cells from blood. The receptor comes from a human donor with COVID-19. The CDR3 region is CASSPGAGRKLFF. For the CDR3, the DNA is TGTGCCAGCTCACCGGGTGCGGGCAGAAAACTGTTTTTT.